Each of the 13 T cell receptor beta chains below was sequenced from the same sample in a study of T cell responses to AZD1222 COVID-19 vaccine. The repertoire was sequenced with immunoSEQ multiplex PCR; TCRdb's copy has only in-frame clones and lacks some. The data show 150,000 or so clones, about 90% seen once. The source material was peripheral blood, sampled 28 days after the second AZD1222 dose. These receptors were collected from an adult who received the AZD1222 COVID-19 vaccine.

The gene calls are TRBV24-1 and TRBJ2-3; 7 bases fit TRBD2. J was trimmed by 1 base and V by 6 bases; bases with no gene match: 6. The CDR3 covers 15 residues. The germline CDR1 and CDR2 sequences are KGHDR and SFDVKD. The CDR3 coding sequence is TGTGCCACCAGTCGCCGAAGCGGGGGCACAGATACGCAGTATTTT. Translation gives CATSRRSGGTDTQYF.

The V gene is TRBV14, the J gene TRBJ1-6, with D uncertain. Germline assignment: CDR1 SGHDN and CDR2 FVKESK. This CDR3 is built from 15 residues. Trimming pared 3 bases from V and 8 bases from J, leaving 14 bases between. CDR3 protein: CASSQQGPTYSPLHF. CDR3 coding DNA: TGTGCCAGCAGCCAGCAAGGACCGACGTATTCACCCCTCCACTTT. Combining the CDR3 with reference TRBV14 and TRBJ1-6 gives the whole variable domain EAGVTQFPSHSVIEKGQTVTLRCDPISGHDNLYWYRRVMGKEIKFLLHFVKESKQDESGMPNNRFLAERTGGTYSTLKVQPAELEDSGVYFCASSQQGPTYSPLHFGNGTRLTVT.

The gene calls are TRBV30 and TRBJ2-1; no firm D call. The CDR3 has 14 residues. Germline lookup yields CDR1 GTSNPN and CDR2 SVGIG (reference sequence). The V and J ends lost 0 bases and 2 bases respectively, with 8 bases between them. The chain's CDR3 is CAWSVSQTYNEQFF. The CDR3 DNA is TGTGCCTGGAGTGTATCACAGACCTACAATGAGCAGTTCTTC.

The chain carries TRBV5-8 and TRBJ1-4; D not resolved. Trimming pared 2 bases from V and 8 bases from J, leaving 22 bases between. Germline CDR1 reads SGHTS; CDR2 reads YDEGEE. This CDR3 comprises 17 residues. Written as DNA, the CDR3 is TGTGCCAGCAGCTTCTTCACCTTTAGTCCTCCGAGAGAAAAACTGTTTTTT. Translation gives CASSFFTFSPPREKLFF.

In nucleotides, the CDR3 is TGTGCCAGCAGCTCCCAAGGGTTCGGGACAGGGAATTACGAGCAGTACTTC. Residues: CASSSQGFGTGNYEQYF. V gene TRBV3-1 (or the pseudogene TRBV3-2) combines with J gene TRBJ2-7; the match to TRBD1 covers 9 bases. Germline CDR1 is LGHDT and CDR2 is YNNKEL (reference sequence). The CDR3 spans 17 residues. The junction had 15 bases not matched to a gene; V was cut back by 5 bases and J by 4 bases.

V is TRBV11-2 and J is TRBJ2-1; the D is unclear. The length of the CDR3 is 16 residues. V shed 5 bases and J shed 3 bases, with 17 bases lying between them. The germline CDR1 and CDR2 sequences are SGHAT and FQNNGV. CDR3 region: CASSPHKGSIYNEQFF. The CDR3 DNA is TGTGCCAGCAGCCCCCATAAGGGTTCGATCTACAATGAGCAGTTCTTC.

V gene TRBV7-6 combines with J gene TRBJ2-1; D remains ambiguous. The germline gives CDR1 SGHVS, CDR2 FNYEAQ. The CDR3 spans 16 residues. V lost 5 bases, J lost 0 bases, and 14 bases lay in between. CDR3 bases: TGTGCCAGCAGCCTCCGCGGCATGAGCTCCTACAATGAGCAGTTCTTC. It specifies CASSLRGMSSYNEQFF.

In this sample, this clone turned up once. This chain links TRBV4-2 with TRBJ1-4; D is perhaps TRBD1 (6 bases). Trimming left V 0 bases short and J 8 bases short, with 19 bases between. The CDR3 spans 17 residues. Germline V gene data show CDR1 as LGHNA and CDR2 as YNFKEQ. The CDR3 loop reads CASSQEVGQQGREKLFF. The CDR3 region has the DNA TGTGCCAGCAGCCAAGAAGTGGGCCAACAGGGCCGGGAAAAACTGTTTTTT.

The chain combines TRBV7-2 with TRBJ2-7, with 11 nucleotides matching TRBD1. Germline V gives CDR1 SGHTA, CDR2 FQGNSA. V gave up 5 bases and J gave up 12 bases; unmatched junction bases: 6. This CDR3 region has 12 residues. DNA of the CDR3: TGTGCCAGCAGCCCCGGACAGGGGGCGTCGTACTTC. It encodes CASSPGQGASYF.

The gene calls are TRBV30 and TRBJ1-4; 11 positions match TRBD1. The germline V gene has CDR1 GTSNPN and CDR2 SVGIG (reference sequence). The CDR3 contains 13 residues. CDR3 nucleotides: TGTGCATGCGGGACAGGGGGGGGTGAAAAACTGTTTTTT. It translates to CACGTGGGEKLFF.

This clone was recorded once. CDR3 DNA: TGTGCCAGCAGTGAAGGGGGACAGGCTGTGTGGACCCAGTACTTC. This gives the protein CASSEGGQAVWTQYF. The chain has TRBV6-1 and TRBJ2-5; 8 nucleotides match TRBD1. There are 15 residues in the CDR3. The junction had 8 bases not matched to a gene; V was cut back by 1 base and J by 7 bases. From germline, CDR1 is MNHNS and CDR2 SASEGT.

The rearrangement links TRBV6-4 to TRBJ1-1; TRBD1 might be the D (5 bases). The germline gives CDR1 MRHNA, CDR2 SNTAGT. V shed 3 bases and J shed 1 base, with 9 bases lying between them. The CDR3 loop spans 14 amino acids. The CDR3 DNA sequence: TGTGCCAGCAGTGAAGGGGAAGGGAACACTGAAGCTTTCTTT. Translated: CASSEGEGNTEAFF.

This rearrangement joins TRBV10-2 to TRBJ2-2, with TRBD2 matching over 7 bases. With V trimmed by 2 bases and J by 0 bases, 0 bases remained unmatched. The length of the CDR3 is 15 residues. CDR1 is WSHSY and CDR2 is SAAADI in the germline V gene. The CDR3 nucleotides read TGCGCCAGCAGTGAGGCGGGGGCGAACACCGGGGAGCTGTTTTTT. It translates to CASSEAGANTGELFF.